These 3 T cell receptor beta chains were all obtained from the same sample, sequenced in a study of CD8+ T cells in alopecia areata. After isolation, RNA underwent reverse transcription to generate cDNA as the sequencing template. Repertoires were generated with immunoSEQ multiplex PCR, while TCRdb's copy carries only in-frame clones and drops some. The top ten clones hold 0.95% to 1.1% of a sample with around 190,000 clones, around three fifths of them seen once. Treatment of the sample: oral pan-JAK inhibitor, 5-10 mg twice daily. The source was CD4+ T cells sorted from blood, collected at week 24, from a patient treated with tofacitinib. These receptors were obtained from a human donor with alopecia areata.

The J gene is TRBJ2-7, the V gene TRBV27; possible D gene TRBD2, 6 bases. The V end lost 2 bases, the J end lost 8 bases, and 22 bases lay between the germline ends. CDR1 MNHEY and CDR2 SMNVEV come from the germline V gene (reference sequence). The CDR3 runs to 16 residues. This CDR3 reads CASSLAREPLAGKQYF. Written as DNA, the CDR3 is TGTGCCAGCAGTTTAGCCCGGGAGCCTCTCGCCGGGAAGCAGTACTTC.

The table lists this clone with many counts. The chain has TRBV29-1 and TRBJ2-3; TRBD1 agrees at 11 bases. The trim removed 7 bases at V and 7 bases at J, leaving 13 bases unmatched. This CDR3 is built from 15 residues. Germline assignment: CDR1 SQVTM and CDR2 ANQGSEA. CDR3 bases: TGCAGCGGGACTACAGGACAGGGGGCATCAAATACGCAGTATTTT. The encoded protein is CSGTTGQGASNTQYF.

V gene TRBV2 combines with J gene TRBJ1-5; possibly TRBD1 for D (6 bases). CDR3 length equals 13 residues. Germline lookup yields CDR1 SNHLY and CDR2 FYNNEI. The V end was cut by 8 bases, the J end by 6 bases, with 14 bases between. CDR3 sequence: CASSKDSSQPQHF. The DNA for the CDR3 is TGTGCCAGCTCTAAGGACAGTAGTCAGCCCCAGCATTTT.